This T cell receptor beta chain was captured in a study of CD8 T cells in ankylosing spondylitis. TCRdb analysed the 5' RACE reads with MiXCR anew, one entry per CDR3 protein. The profile covers nearly 350,000 distinct CDR3 sequences, with approximately 14% appearing a single time and about 1% taken by the ten largest. The origin of this receptor is a male donor with ankylosing spondylitis or in good health (not recorded which). Sequencing was carried out using blood, either unsorted or a sorted T cell fraction (not recorded which).

Here the CDR3 reads CASSLTGGGHYTF. Written as DNA, the CDR3 is TGTGCCAGCAGCTTAACGGGAGGAGGTCACTACACCTTC. V gene TRBV7-2 combines with J gene TRBJ1-2, with D uncertain. The V gene lost 2 bases and the J gene lost 10 bases, with 14 bases spanning the gap. The CDR3 is 13 amino acids. Per the germline V gene, CDR1 is SGHTA and CDR2 is FQGNSA.